Following are 17 T cell receptor beta chains from one sample sequenced in a study of blood T cell repertoires in COVID-19. TCRdb's copy holds only in-frame clones and misses some; the assay was immunoSEQ multiplex PCR. The table records tens of thousands of clones, around 80% of them present only once. Sequencing was performed on peripheral blood. The receptors stem from a human donor in a cohort sampled during active COVID-19.

The chain recombines TRBV5-1 with TRBJ2-1, with TRBD2 identical over 7 bases. CDR1 and CDR2 from the germline V gene are SGHRS and YFSETQ. The V gene end was trimmed by 1 base and the J gene end by 7 bases; junction bases not matched to a gene: 8. The CDR3 covers 15 residues. The CDR3 DNA follows: TGCGCCAGCAGCTTGTCGGGCGGGGGTAGGAATGAGCAGTTCTTC. Translating gives CASSLSGGGRNEQFF.

The chain recombines TRBV19 with TRBJ1-2; no definite D call. CDR3 length: 13 amino acids. Germline V gives CDR1 LNHDA, CDR2 SQIVND (reference sequence). V lost 5 bases, J lost 8 bases, and 15 bases lay in between. The CDR3 protein is CASSAGSIGGYTF. Here the CDR3 DNA reads TGTGCCAGTAGTGCTGGGTCCATCGGGGGCTACACCTTC.

The gene calls are TRBV28 and TRBJ1-1; 7 bases agree with TRBD1. Germline V gives CDR1 MDHEN, CDR2 SYDVKM. Trimming removed 4 bases from V and 0 bases from J; junction bases left unmatched: 2. CDR3 size: 14 residues. CDR3 in amino acids: CASSWDSLNTEAFF. Written as DNA, the CDR3 is TGTGCCAGCAGTTGGGACAGTTTGAACACTGAAGCTTTCTTT.

CDR3 protein: CASSRNVRQGVEQYF. In DNA form, the CDR3 reads TGTGCCAGCAGCCGTAATGTGCGACAGGGGGTCGAGCAGTACTTC. The V and J genes are TRBV6-6 and TRBJ2-7; 9 bases map to TRBD1. This CDR3 region has 15 residues. Trimming removed 6 bases from V and 6 bases from J; junction bases left unmatched: 12. Germline loops: CDR1 MNHNY, CDR2 SVGAGI (reference sequence).

The rearrangement links TRBV3-1 (or the pseudogene TRBV3-2) to TRBJ1-1; D is possibly TRBD1 (6 bases). The CDR3 runs to 15 residues. Trimming left V 1 base short and J 5 bases short, with 14 bases between. Germline CDR1 reads LGHDT; CDR2 reads YNNKEL (reference sequence). The CDR3 is CASSQGAGEWTEAFF. The CDR3 DNA reads TGTGCCAGCAGCCAAGGTGCAGGGGAATGGACTGAAGCTTTCTTT.

This chain connects TRBV18 to TRBJ2-3; 8 nucleotides line up with TRBD2. The CDR3 length is 15 residues. V shed 2 bases and J 4 bases; nucleotides not matched to a gene: 5. The V gene's germline CDR1 is KGHSH and CDR2 LQKENI. For the CDR3, the DNA is TGTGCCAGCTCACCAACGGGGGGGCAGGCAGATACGCAGTATTTT. This translates into CASSPTGGQADTQYF. Supplemented by reference TRBV18 and TRBJ2-3, the full variable domain reads NAGVMQNPRHLVRRRGQEARLRCSPMKGHSHVYWYRQLPEEGLKFMVYLQKENIIDESGMPKERFSAEFPKEGPSILRIQQVVRGDSAAYFCASSPTGGQADTQYFGPGTRLTVL.

The chain carries TRBV6-1 and TRBJ2-7; 10 nucleotides align to TRBD1. Germline lookup yields CDR1 MNHNS and CDR2 SASEGT. V was pared by 1 base and J by 3 bases, with 6 bases of the junction left unmatched. This CDR3 spans 16 amino acids. The DNA for the CDR3 is TGTGCCAGCAGTGAAGTAGGGGACAGGGGCTTCTACGAGCAGTACTTC. Protein product: CASSEVGDRGFYEQYF.

V is TRBV7-9 and J is TRBJ1-1; 10 bases agree with TRBD1. J lost 5 bases, V lost 0 bases, and 6 bases had no gene match. Per the germline V gene, CDR1 is SEHNR and CDR2 is FQNEAQ (reference sequence). The CDR3 is made up of 16 amino acids. The CDR3 region is CASSLAMGQGLTEAFF. The CDR3, as DNA: TGTGCCAGCAGCTTAGCTATGGGACAGGGGTTGACTGAAGCTTTCTTT.

The chain combines TRBV19 with TRBJ1-5, with D hard to call. This CDR3 spans 14 amino acids. In germline, CDR1 is LNHDA, CDR2 SQIVND (reference sequence). Trimming pared 4 bases from V and 5 bases from J, leaving 12 bases between. The CDR3 region has the DNA TGTGCCAGTAGTAGGGCAGGTTTATATCAGCCCCAGCATTTT. It specifies CASSRAGLYQPQHF.

V usage is TRBV6-5 and J usage is TRBJ2-7; perhaps TRBD1 as D (6 bases). V shed 10 bases and J shed 3 bases, with 22 bases lying between them. Germline lookup yields CDR1 MNHEY and CDR2 SVGAGI. CDR3 length: 15 residues. In DNA, the CDR3 is TGTGCCACCAGGGGTGAAGGACAGAGCCTCTACGAGCAGTACTTC. Translating it yields CATRGEGQSLYEQYF.

The chain has TRBV7-2 and TRBJ1-2, with no clear D. With 3 bases removed from V and 8 bases from J, the gap between germline ends came to 22 bases. This CDR3 is 16 amino acids long. Germline V gene data show CDR1 as SGHTA and CDR2 as FQGNSA. In nucleotides, the CDR3 is TGTGCCAGCAGCTTTAATGGTTGGGAGAGATCGCTGGGCTACACCTTC. Translation: CASSFNGWERSLGYTF.

V usage is TRBV6-5 and J usage is TRBJ2-3, with 12 bases aligning to TRBD2. The germline gives CDR1 MNHEY, CDR2 SVGAGI. The CDR3 length is 14 residues. Trimming removed 5 bases from V and 5 bases from J; junction bases left unmatched: 2. CDR3 amino acids: CASSQGLAGDTQYF. CDR3 bases: TGTGCCAGCAGTCAGGGACTAGCGGGAGATACGCAGTATTTT.

The chain employs TRBV18 and TRBJ2-5; 7 bases are shared with TRBD1. The CDR3 is made up of 13 amino acids. The ends lost 5 bases at V and 5 bases at J; junction bases unmatched: 5. Germline V gene data show CDR1 as KGHSH and CDR2 as LQKENI. The CDR3 region is CASSSGQRETQYF. CDR3 in DNA: TGTGCCAGCTCATCGGGACAGCGGGAGACCCAGTACTTC.

The chain couples TRBV12-5 to TRBJ2-1; D is ambiguous. V lost 4 bases, J lost 10 bases, and 11 bases lay in between. CDR1 LGHNT and CDR2 FRNRAP come from the germline V gene. The CDR3 runs 12 residues. The CDR3 reads CASGYATLEQFF. CDR3 sequence (DNA): TGTGCTAGTGGTTACGCTACTTTAGAGCAGTTCTTC.

This sequence joins TRBV19 and TRBJ2-5; 10 bases are a match to TRBD2. Germline assignment: CDR1 LNHDA and CDR2 SQIVND (reference sequence). Trimming cost V 3 bases and J 6 bases; bases outside gene matches: 7. The CDR3 runs to 15 residues. The CDR3 DNA reads TGTGCCAGTAGTATCGGGCTAGCGGGGGTGAAGACCCAGTACTTC. Protein product: CASSIGLAGVKTQYF.

V usage is TRBV12-3 or TRBV12-4 and J usage is TRBJ1-5; D gene ambiguous. V was trimmed by 9 bases and J by 0 bases, leaving 9 bases between them. The CDR3 sequence is 13 residues long. The CDR3 sequence: CASQEDSNQPQHF. The CDR3 DNA sequence: TGTGCCAGTCAGGAGGATAGCAATCAGCCCCAGCATTTT.

In this sample, this clone turned up a few times. V usage is TRBV28 and J usage is TRBJ1-1; tentatively, D is TRBD1 (6 bases). V lost 2 bases, J lost 14 bases, and 12 bases lay in between. Germline-derived CDR1 and CDR2 are MDHEN and SYDVKM. The CDR3 sequence is 11 residues long. The CDR3 DNA follows: TGTGCCAGCAGTTTACGGACAGTGTTGTTCTTT. This sequence encodes CASSLRTVLFF.